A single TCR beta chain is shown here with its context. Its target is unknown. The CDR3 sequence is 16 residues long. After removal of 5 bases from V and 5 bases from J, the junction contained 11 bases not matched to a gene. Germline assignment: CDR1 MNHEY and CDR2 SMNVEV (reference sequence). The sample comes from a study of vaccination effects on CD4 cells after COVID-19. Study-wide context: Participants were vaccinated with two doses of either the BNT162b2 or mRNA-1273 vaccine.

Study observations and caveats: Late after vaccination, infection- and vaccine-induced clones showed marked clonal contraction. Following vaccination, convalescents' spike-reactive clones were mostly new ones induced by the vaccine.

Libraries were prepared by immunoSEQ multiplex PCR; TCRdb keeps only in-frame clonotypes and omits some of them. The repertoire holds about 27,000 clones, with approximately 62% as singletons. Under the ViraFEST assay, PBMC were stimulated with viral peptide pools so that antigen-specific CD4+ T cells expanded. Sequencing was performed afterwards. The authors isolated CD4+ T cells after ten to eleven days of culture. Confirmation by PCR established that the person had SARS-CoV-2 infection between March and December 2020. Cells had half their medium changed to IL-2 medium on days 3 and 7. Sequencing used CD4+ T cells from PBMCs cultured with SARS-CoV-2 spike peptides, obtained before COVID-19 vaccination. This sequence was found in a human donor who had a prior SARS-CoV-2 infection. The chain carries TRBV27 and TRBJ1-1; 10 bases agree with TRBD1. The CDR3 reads CASSSDHPGQGTEAFF. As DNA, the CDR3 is TGTGCCAGCAGTAGCGACCATCCGGGACAGGGGACTGAAGCTTTCTTT.